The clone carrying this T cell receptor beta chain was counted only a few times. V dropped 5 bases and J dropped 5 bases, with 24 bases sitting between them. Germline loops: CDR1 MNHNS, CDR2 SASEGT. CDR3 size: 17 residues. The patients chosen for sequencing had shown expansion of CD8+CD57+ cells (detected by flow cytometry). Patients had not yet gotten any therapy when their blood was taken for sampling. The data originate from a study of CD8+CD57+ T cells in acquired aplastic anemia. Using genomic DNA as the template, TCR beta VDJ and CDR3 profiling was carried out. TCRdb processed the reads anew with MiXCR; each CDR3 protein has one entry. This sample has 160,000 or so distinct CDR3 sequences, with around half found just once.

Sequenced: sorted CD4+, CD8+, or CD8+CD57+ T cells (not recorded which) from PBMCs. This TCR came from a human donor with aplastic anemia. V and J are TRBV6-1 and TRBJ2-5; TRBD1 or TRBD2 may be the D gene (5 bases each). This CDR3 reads CASSPPGAQGLGETQYF. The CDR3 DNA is TGTGCCAGCAGTCCCCCCGGGGCTCAGGGCTTGGGGGAGACCCAGTACTTC.